These T cell receptor beta chains were read from a single sample in a study of blood T cell repertoires in COVID-19. TCRdb keeps only in-frame clones here, not all; method: immunoSEQ multiplex PCR. The sample comprises 250,000 to 300,000 clones, roughly nine tenths of which are singletons, and 1.5% to 2% rests with the top ten. Material for sequencing was PBMCs or T cells enriched from blood (not recorded which). These receptors were collected from a woman in her thirties or forties who had recovered from COVID-19. CDR3s leave out the opening cysteine and the closing phenylalanine or tryptophan.

TRBV6-5,TRBJ2-7,ASSRSGVDYEQY
TRBV5-6,TRBJ1-3,ASSLDRISGQVGNTIY
TRBV30,TRBJ2-1,AWTGTSGDEQF
TRBV7-6,TRBJ1-2,ASSLGQDYGYT
TRBV5-4,TRBJ2-2,ASSLGGTFNTGELF
TRBV7-9,TRBJ2-1,ASSSSRSRSNEQF
TRBV7-3,TRBJ2-3,ASSQWTSGASDTQY
TRBV7-6,TRBJ2-1,ASSPYGTSWTGEQF
TRBV5-1,TRBJ2-5,ASSSISGETQY
TRBV27,TRBJ2-1,ASTPRGLAKTYNEQF
TRBV12-3/TRBV12-4,TRBJ1-5,ASSSDRVQPQH
TRBV7-9,TRBJ1-2,ASSARSIGYT
TRBV7-2,TRBJ2-7,ASSLESSGTHEQY
TRBV11-2,TRBJ1-6,ASSLGQLTYNSPLH
TRBV7-9,TRBJ1-6,ASSGQRGGAWSPLH
TRBV7-9,TRBJ1-5,ASSFGSNQPQH
TRBV25-1,TRBJ2-3,ASSQSTDTQY
TRBV6-1,TRBJ1-4,ASSEGWENEKLF
TRBV12-5,TRBJ1-6,ASGIRDIQNSPLH
TRBV21-1,TRBJ1-1,ASSKFAAGAFDPLGTEAF
TRBV7-8,TRBJ1-4,ASSSAWHFEEKLF
TRBV18,TRBJ1-1,ASSPEVKMNTEAF
TRBV30,TRBJ1-6,AWSTRQGVGSPLH
TRBV6-5,TRBJ1-2,ASSYDRASRGYT
TRBV30,TRBJ1-4,AWSVRVITNEKLF
TRBV30,TRBJ1-2,AWSVIGTGVSYT
TRBV12-3/TRBV12-4,TRBJ1-2,ASSLRPGDGYT
TRBV10-3,TRBJ1-1,AAGSTMNTEAF
TRBV30,TRBJ1-6,AWSGVNRDPLH
TRBV5-1,TRBJ1-5,ASSLGVPGGNQPQH
TRBV6-6,TRBJ2-3,ASSYGTVPSTDTQY
TRBV4-1,TRBJ2-1,ASSQVGLAEQF
TRBV30,TRBJ1-1,AWSVGGFTEAF
TRBV11-2,TRBJ2-5,ASSLPSGGAQETQY
TRBV3-1/TRBV3-2,TRBJ1-5,ASSQAGQEPQH
TRBV6-5,TRBJ1-6,ASSQGAYGSPLH
TRBV19,TRBJ1-2,ASSRTGYSGYT
TRBV5-6,TRBJ1-1,ASNIRQGRWNTEAF
TRBV2,TRBJ1-4,ASSVDWNLEKLF
TRBV9,TRBJ2-3,ASSPARGTDTQY
TRBV6-6,TRBJ2-7,ASTKAPWGGYEQY